This T cell receptor (beta chain) was sequenced during a study of blood T cell repertoires in COVID-19. Study in general: COVID-19 samples collected from the United States, Italy and Spain covered acute and convalescent phases.

Profiling relied on immunoSEQ multiplex PCR, and the TCRdb table lists in-frame clones only, not all of them. There are over 250,000 clones in the sample; over 75% occur only once, and under 5.5% lies in the top ten. This CDR3 comprises 12 residues. V was shortened by 7 bases and J by 9 bases, with 12 bases between the two germline ends. This clone was observed a handful of times. Sequencing used PBMCs or T cells enriched from blood (not recorded which). The V call is TRBV12-3 or TRBV12-4, the J call TRBJ1-4; D is unclear. The sequence was collected from a woman aged 25 to 45 who had recovered from COVID-19. The CDR3 bases are TGTGCCAGCACCCAGTCGCCCCAAAAACTGTTTTTT. Its translation is CASTQSPQKLFF.